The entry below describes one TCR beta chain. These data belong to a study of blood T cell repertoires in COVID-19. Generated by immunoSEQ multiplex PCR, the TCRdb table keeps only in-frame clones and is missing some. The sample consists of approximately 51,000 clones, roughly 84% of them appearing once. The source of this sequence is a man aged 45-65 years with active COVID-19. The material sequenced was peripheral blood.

Here the CDR3 reads CASSLGAGRYGYTF. The CDR3 region has the DNA TGTGCCAGCAGCTTGGGGGCGGGGCGGTATGGCTACACCTTC. V usage is TRBV5-5 and J usage is TRBJ1-2; tentative D call: TRBD1 (5 bases). The V end lost 0 bases, the J end lost 5 bases, and 11 bases lay between the germline ends. In germline, CDR1 is SGHKS, CDR2 YYEKEE (reference sequence). This CDR3 spans 14 amino acids.